This T cell receptor (beta chain) is drawn from a study of T-cell reconstitution after alpha-beta-depleted transplantation in children. On this clonotype: Its antigen remains unknown.

Preparation of the TCRbeta library used unique molecular identifiers. TCRdb passed the PCR reads through MiXCR, listing each CDR3 protein once. The sample shows a few hundred thousand distinct CDR3 sequences, roughly 23% of them seen only once. CDR3 size: 14 residues. Germline assignment: CDR1 SGHTA and CDR2 FQGNSA. The V and J ends lost 5 bases and 0 bases, in that order; junction bases with no gene match: 0. Study results and limitations: At around two months after transplant, the alpha-beta T cells were reportedly derived from several hundred expanded clones that came from non-depleted graft cells. From newly produced T cells came most of the T-cell counts and diversity one year after transplant. It was surviving recipient T cells and thymic progenitors that gave some patients high TCRbeta diversity at day 60.

Sequencing used PBMCs, obtained before TCRalphabeta/CD19-depleted stem cell transplant. The rearrangement links TRBV7-2 to TRBJ1-4, with TRBD1 matching over 7 bases. The TCR comes from a girl aged 2 to 9 with Fanconi anemia, due to receive a stem cell transplant. CDR3 sequence (DNA): TGTGCCAGCAGCGACAGGGCAACTAATGAAAAACTGTTTTTT. This translates into CASSDRATNEKLFF.